This entry is about one T cell receptor beta chain. The junction departs from germline at one end; a sequencing error may be responsible. This sample is part of a study of blood T cell repertoires in COVID-19. Study-level information: Some COVID-19 samples were acute and others convalescent; all came from the United States, Italy and Spain. PBMCs, B-cell-depleted T cells, or T cells were the source of the cDNA or gDNA that made up the material.

In the study's own analysis: Amplified reference gene primers provided the basis for estimating nucleated cell counts. Method: immunoSEQ multiplex PCR; TCRdb's copy keeps in-frame clones and lacks some. Clone size and the V and J calls come from that table; the DNA yielded D and trimming. Seen here are around 100,000 clones, about 92% observed once, and the top ten hold under 20%. In germline, CDR1 is SGHKS, CDR2 YYEKEE (reference sequence). The CDR3 spans 12 residues. This sequence originates from a woman over 75 in a cohort sampled during active COVID-19. Sequenced material: peripheral blood. This rearrangement joins TRBV5-5 to TRBJ2-1; 7 bases map to TRBD2. The CDR3 here is CASSSRDYLGLF. The DNA of the CDR3 is TGTGCCAGCAGCTCTCGGGACTACCTTGGGCTCTTC.